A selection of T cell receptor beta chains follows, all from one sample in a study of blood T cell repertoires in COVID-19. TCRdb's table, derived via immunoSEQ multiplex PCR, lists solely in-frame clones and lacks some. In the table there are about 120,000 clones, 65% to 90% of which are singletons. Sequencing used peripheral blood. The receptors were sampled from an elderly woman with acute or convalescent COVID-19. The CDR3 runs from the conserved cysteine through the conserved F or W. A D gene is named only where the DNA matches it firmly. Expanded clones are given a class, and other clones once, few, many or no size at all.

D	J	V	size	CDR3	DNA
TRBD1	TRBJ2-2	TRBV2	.	CASLQGTNTGELFF	TGTGCCAGCCTACAGGGGACGAACACCGGGGAGCTGTTTTTT
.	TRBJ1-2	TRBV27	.	CASSLVPDRLANYGYTF	TGTGCCAGCAGTTTAGTTCCAGACAGGCTAGCTAACTATGGCTACACCTTC
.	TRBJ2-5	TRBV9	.	CASSSGVQQETQYF	TGTGCCAGCAGCTCCGGGGTACAGCAAGAGACCCAGTACTTC
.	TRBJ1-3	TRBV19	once	CASRRGRSNSGNTIYF	TGTGCCAGTAGAAGGGGAAGAAGCAACTCTGGAAACACCATATATTTT
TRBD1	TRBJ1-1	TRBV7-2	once	CASSRRDRRTEAFF	TGTGCCAGCAGCCGCCGGGACAGGAGGACTGAAGCTTTCTTT
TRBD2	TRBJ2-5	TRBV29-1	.	CSVEVAGVGETQYF	TGCAGCGTTGAGGTAGCGGGGGTAGGAGAGACCCAGTACTTC
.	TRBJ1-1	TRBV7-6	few	CASSLEYGGHTEAFF	TGTGCCAGCAGCTTAGAATACGGGGGGCACACTGAAGCTTTCTTT
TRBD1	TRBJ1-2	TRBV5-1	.	CASSPGQGAGGYTF	TGCGCCAGCAGCCCGGGACAGGGGGCGGGTGGCTACACCTTC
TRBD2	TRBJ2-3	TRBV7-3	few	CASSPLAGADTQYF	TGTGCCAGCAGCCCCTTAGCGGGGGCAGATACGCAGTATTTT
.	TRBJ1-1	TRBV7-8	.	CASSVSVNTEAFF	TGTGCCAGCAGCGTATCGGTTAACACTGAAGCTTTCTTT
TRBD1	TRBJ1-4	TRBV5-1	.	CASSDGQGDEKLFF	TGCGCCAGCAGCGACGGACAGGGGGACGAAAAACTGTTTTTT
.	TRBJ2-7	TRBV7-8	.	CASSQSRYEQYF	TGTGCCAGCAGCCAGTCCCGGTACGAGCAGTACTTC
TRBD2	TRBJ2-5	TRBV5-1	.	CASSLGTSGEGKTQYF	TGCGCCAGCAGCTTGGGGACTAGCGGGGAGGGGAAGACCCAGTACTTC
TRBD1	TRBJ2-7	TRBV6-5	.	CASLKQTGPSYEQYF	TGTGCCAGCCTAAAACAGACAGGGCCCTCCTACGAGCAGTACTTC
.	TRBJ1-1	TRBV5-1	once	CASSLAIGQMNTEAFF	TGCGCCAGCAGCTTGGCTATCGGACAGATGAACACTGAAGCTTTCTTT
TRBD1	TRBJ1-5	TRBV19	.	CASWTGSSGQPQHF	TGTGCCAGCTGGACAGGGTCGTCCGGTCAGCCCCAGCATTTT
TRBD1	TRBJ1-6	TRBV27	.	CASSLLGGTGNSPLHF	TGTGCCAGCAGTTTATTGGGGGGGACAGGAAATTCACCCCTCCACTTT
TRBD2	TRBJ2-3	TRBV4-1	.	CASSQAGGRQFTDTQYF	TGCGCCAGCAGCCAAGCGGGCGGGAGACAGTTCACAGATACGCAGTATTTT
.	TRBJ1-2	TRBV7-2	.	CASSPRSGYGYTF	TGTGCCAGCAGCCCACGATCAGGCTATGGCTACACCTTC
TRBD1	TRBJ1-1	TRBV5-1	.	CASRGQVNTEAFF	TGCGCCAGCAGAGGACAGGTGAACACTGAAGCTTTCTTT
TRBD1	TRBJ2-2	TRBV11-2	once	CASSLVGTANTGELFF	TGTGCCAGCAGCTTAGTCGGGACAGCAAACACCGGGGAGCTGTTTTTT
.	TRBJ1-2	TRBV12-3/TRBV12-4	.	CASSFEGRGGYTF	TGTGCCAGCAGTTTCGAGGGCCGGGGTGGCTACACCTTC
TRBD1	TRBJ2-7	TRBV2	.	CAIGDFPRDRGPHEQYF	TGTGCCATCGGTGACTTCCCCCGGGACAGGGGGCCTCACGAGCAGTACTTC
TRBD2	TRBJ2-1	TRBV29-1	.	CSVEGLAGIEQFF	TGCAGCGTTGAAGGACTAGCGGGTATTGAGCAGTTCTTC